The present entry profiles one T cell receptor beta chain with its context. Its target is not known. This sample stems from a study of T cell responses to AZD1222 COVID-19 vaccine. Overall study results and limits: All repertoire sampling was performed exclusively after the peak T cell response.

Profiled with immunoSEQ multiplex PCR; TCRdb holds only in-frame clones, not every one. The sample lists 140,000 or so clones, more than 80% occurring once. V shed 3 bases and J 5 bases; nucleotides not matched to a gene: 6. The CDR3 contains 16 residues. The germline V gene encodes CDR1 SGHVS and CDR2 FQNEAQ. The sequencing used peripheral blood, collected 28 days after the second dose of the MenACWY control vaccine. This clonotype originated in an adult who received the MenACWY meningococcal vaccine as a control. The chain employs TRBV7-8 and TRBJ2-2; 10 positions match TRBD1. The CDR3 bases are TGTGCCAGCAGCTTTCCGACAGGGGGCCAGACCGGGGAGCTGTTTTTT. Encoded protein: CASSFPTGGQTGELFF.